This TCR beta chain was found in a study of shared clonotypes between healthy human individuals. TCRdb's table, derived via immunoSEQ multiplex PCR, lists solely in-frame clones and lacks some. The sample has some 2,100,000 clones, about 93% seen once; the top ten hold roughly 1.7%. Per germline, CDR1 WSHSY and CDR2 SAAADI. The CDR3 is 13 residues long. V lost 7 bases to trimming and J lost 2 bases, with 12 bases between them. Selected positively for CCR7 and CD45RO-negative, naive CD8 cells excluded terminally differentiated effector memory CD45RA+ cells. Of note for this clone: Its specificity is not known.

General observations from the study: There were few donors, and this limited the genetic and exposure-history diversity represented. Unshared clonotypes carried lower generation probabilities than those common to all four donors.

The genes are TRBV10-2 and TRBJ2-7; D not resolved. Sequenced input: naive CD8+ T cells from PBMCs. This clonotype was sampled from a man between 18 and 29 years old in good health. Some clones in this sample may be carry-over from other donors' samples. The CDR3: CASNEMRTYEQYF. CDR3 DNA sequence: TGCGCCAGCAACGAGATGAGAACCTACGAGCAGTACTTC.